The rows below give T cell receptor beta chains drawn from one sample of a study of T cells after yellow fever vaccination. TCRdb processed the 5' RACE reads anew with MiXCR; each CDR3 protein has one entry. Found here are a few hundred thousand distinct CDR3 sequences, 3% to 4.5% of them singletons; the top ten hold roughly a quarter. Sequenced material: PBMCs, taken 5 days after the yellow fever booster vaccination. The receptor source for this set is a man between 18 and 35 years old who received the YFV17D yellow fever vaccine. The CDR3 runs from the conserved cysteine through the conserved F or W. D genes are given only for firm matches. Clone size is stated in some rows and not others, as once, few, many or a class when expanded.

v_call	j_call	clone_size	d_call	cdr3_aa	cdr3_nt
TRBV5-4	TRBJ2-5	-	-	CASSLEYGMATQYF	TGTGCCAGCAGCTTGGAATACGGTATGGCGACCCAGTACTTC
TRBV20-1	TRBJ1-3	many	-	CSAIRGTGNTIYF	TGCAGTGCGATCCGGGGGACTGGAAACACCATATATTTT
TRBV6-2/TRBV6-3	TRBJ1-6	-	TRBD1	CASRMGQNSPLHF	TGTGCCAGCAGGATGGGACAGAATTCACCCCTCCACTTT
TRBV5-1	TRBJ2-3	many	TRBD2	CASSLALLAEGTDTQYF	TGCGCCAGCAGCTTGGCGCTACTAGCGGAAGGCACAGATACGCAGTATTTT
TRBV15	TRBJ2-7	few	-	CATRERAGRPYEQYF	TGTGCCACCAGAGAACGGGCAGGCCGCCCCTACGAGCAGTACTTC
TRBV18	TRBJ2-7	-	TRBD1	CASSPSRGSYEQYF	TGTGCCAGCTCACCGAGCAGGGGGTCCTACGAGCAGTACTTC
TRBV20-1	TRBJ1-1	few	TRBD1	CSARDLSDRKVMNTEAFF	TGCAGTGCTAGAGATTTATCGGACAGGAAAGTGATGAACACTGAAGCTTTCTTT
TRBV4-3	TRBJ1-1	many	-	CASSQEWGGTTEAFF	TGCGCCAGCAGCCAAGAGTGGGGGGGGACCACTGAAGCTTTCTTT
TRBV12-3/TRBV12-4	TRBJ1-1	few	-	CASSPPGVLNTEAFF	TGTGCCAGCAGCCCCCCGGGAGTCTTGAACACTGAAGCTTTCTTT
TRBV4-3	TRBJ2-1	-	TRBD2	CASSRAAGGRDEQFF	TGCGCCAGCAGCCGGGCAGCGGGGGGGCGCGATGAGCAGTTCTTC
TRBV29-1	TRBJ2-2	few	TRBD2	CSVAGGDTGELFF	TGCAGCGTTGCGGGAGGGGACACCGGGGAGCTGTTTTTT
TRBV9	TRBJ1-1	few	TRBD1	CASSGGDRPEAFF	TGTGCCAGCAGCGGAGGGGACAGACCTGAAGCTTTCTTT
TRBV4-1	TRBJ2-3	few	-	CASSQGFRESIDTQYF	TGCGCCAGCAGCCAAGGCTTCAGGGAGAGTATAGATACGCAGTATTTT
TRBV20-1	TRBJ1-2	-	-	CSARVGLGYGYTF	TGCAGTGCTAGAGTAGGGCTTGGCTATGGCTACACCTTC
TRBV12-3/TRBV12-4	TRBJ2-3	many	-	CASSLDGTTDTQYF	TGTGCCAGCAGTTTAGACGGTACCACAGATACGCAGTATTTT
TRBV3-1	TRBJ2-4	few	TRBD2	CASSQTSGGAKNIQYF	TGTGCCAGCAGCCAAACTAGCGGGGGTGCCAAAAACATTCAGTACTTC
TRBV10-3	TRBJ1-5	many	-	CATFSEGQPQHF	TGTGCCACCTTCTCGGAGGGGCAGCCCCAGCATTTT
TRBV7-9	TRBJ1-4	-	TRBD1	CARQQGMGEKLFF	TGTGCCAGACAACAGGGGATGGGTGAAAAACTGTTTTTT
TRBV5-1	TRBJ2-1	many	-	CASSWGPNNEQFF	TGCGCCAGCAGCTGGGGGCCTAACAATGAGCAGTTCTTC
TRBV9	TRBJ2-5	few	TRBD2	CASSDYSGGQETQYF	TGTGCCAGCAGCGACTATAGCGGGGGCCAAGAGACCCAGTACTTC